The 10 T cell receptor beta chains given below trace back to one sample, sequenced in a study of cytomegalovirus exposure and HLA in healthy donors. With 60 Vbeta and 13 Jbeta primers, the PCR was carried out. Sequencing was performed with immunoSEQ multiplex PCR; in TCRdb, only in-frame clones are kept and a portion is missing. The table shows 150,000 or so clones, with over 60% occurring only once. The sequenced sample consisted of PBMCs. All receptors come from a male donor in good health and CMV-seronegative.

The J gene is TRBJ1-1, the V gene TRBV4-1; the D gene is possibly TRBD1 (6 bases). Germline-derived CDR1 and CDR2 are MGHRA and YSYEKL. This CDR3 region has 15 residues. V shed 1 base and J shed 0 bases, with 9 bases lying between them. CDR3 region: CASSQGTELNTEAFF. The CDR3 nucleotides read TGCGCCAGCAGCCAAGGGACAGAGCTGAACACTGAAGCTTTCTTT.

The chain couples TRBV5-1 to TRBJ2-3; 10 nucleotides line up with TRBD1. CDR3 length equals 14 residues. Per germline, CDR1 SGHRS and CDR2 YFSETQ. The V gene end was trimmed by 2 bases and the J gene end by 6 bases; junction bases not matched to a gene: 3. The CDR3 DNA is TGCGCCAGCAGCTTCGGGACAGGGGAGGATACGCAGTATTTT. Residues: CASSFGTGEDTQYF.

This sequence joins TRBV2 and TRBJ1-4, with D possibly TRBD1 on 5 matching bases. The CDR3 is made up of 12 amino acids. Germline V gene data show CDR1 as SNHLY and CDR2 as FYNNEI. With 8 bases removed from V and 8 bases from J, the gap between germline ends came to 12 bases. Here the CDR3 reads CASLDRGEKLFF. Here the CDR3 DNA reads TGTGCCAGCCTGGACCGGGGGGAAAAACTGTTTTTT. The whole variable domain, remainder taken from reference TRBV2 and TRBJ1-4, is EPEVTQTPSHQVTQMGQEVILRCVPISNHLYFYWYRQILGQKVEFLVSFYNNEISEKSEIFDDQFSVERPDGSNFTLKIRSTKLEDSAMYFCASLDRGEKLFFGSGTQLSVL.

As DNA, the CDR3 is TGTGCCAGCAGCCAATGGAGGCAAAACACCGGGGAGCTGTTTTTT. The encoded protein is CASSQWRQNTGELFF. The rearrangement links TRBV16 to TRBJ2-2, with D maybe TRBD2 (5 bases). Per the germline V gene, CDR1 is KGHSY and CDR2 is FQNENV. V lost 1 base and J lost 2, with 8 bases in between. The CDR3 runs to 15 residues.

The chain couples TRBV4-1 to TRBJ2-7; 8 bases are a match to TRBD2. The germline V gene encodes CDR1 MGHRA and CDR2 YSYEKL. This CDR3 comprises 16 residues. The V and J ends lost 4 bases and 1 base, in that order; junction bases with no gene match: 9. The CDR3: CASSPTVQRGSYEQYF. The CDR3 nucleotides are TGCGCCAGCAGCCCGACGGTCCAGCGGGGGTCCTACGAGCAGTACTTC.

The chain joins TRBV4-1 to TRBJ1-4; no reliable D call. Deletions cut 1 base from V and 0 bases from J, with 6 bases between. The V gene's germline CDR1 is MGHRA and CDR2 YSYEKL. The CDR3 is 15 residues long. CDR3 coding DNA: TGCGCCAGCAGCCAAGCCGGGGCAACTAATGAAAAACTGTTTTTT. It yields the protein CASSQAGATNEKLFF.

This chain links TRBV29-1 with TRBJ2-5, with 9 bases lining up with TRBD1. The germline V gene encodes CDR1 SQVTM and CDR2 ANQGSEA. The CDR3 totals 15 residues. DNA for the CDR3: TGCAGTTTCCGGGACAGGGACCCATACCAAGAGACCCAGTACTTC. It is translated as CSFRDRDPYQETQYF.

V gene TRBV6-5 combines with J gene TRBJ2-2; D unclear. The CDR3 sequence is 16 residues long. Trimming removed 1 base at V and 0 bases at J, with 9 bases between. Germline V gene data show CDR1 as MNHEY and CDR2 as SVGAGI. CDR3 nucleotides: TGTGCCAGCAGTTACTGGGCACGTACGAACACCGGGGAGCTGTTTTTT. It encodes CASSYWARTNTGELFF.

The chain uses TRBV25-1 and TRBJ1-2; no reliable D call. Germline V gene lookup returns CDR1 MGHDK and CDR2 SYGVNS. V shed 3 bases and J shed 2 bases, with 10 bases lying between them. CDR3 length: 14 residues. This chain's CDR3 is CASSERGRNYGYTF. CDR3 nucleotides: TGTGCCAGCAGTGAGCGGGGTCGAAACTATGGCTACACCTTC.

The rearrangement joins TRBV7-9 to TRBJ2-7, with 8 positions matching TRBD1. Trimming took 0 bases from V and 2 from J; bases not matched to a gene: 0. Germline CDR1 is SEHNR and CDR2 is FQNEAQ (reference sequence). CDR3 length equals 14 residues. In DNA, the CDR3 is TGTGCCAGCAGCTTAGCGGGACAGGCCTACGAGCAGTACTTC. It translates to CASSLAGQAYEQYF.